This TCR beta chain was profiled in a study of T cell changes during pregnancy in multiple sclerosis. TCRdb keeps only in-frame clones here, not all; method: immunoSEQ multiplex PCR. The profile covers about 36,000 clones, with 75% to 90% appearing a single time and approximately 11% taken by the ten largest. After removal of 0 bases from V and 4 bases from J, the junction contained 11 bases not matched to a gene. CDR1 ENHRY and CDR2 SYGVKD come from the germline V gene. This CDR3 has 18 residues. J is TRBJ2-1 and V is TRBV10-3; 8 nucleotides match TRBD1. Sequencing used CD8+ T cells from peripheral blood mononuclear cells, obtained in the third trimester of pregnancy. This clonotype was sampled from a female donor with multiple sclerosis, enrolled in a pregnancy study. CDR3 bases: TGTGCCATCAGTGAGTCGAGGAAAGGGACAGGACAATACAATGAGCAGTTCTTC. Translating it yields CAISESRKGTGQYNEQFF.